These 11 T cell receptor beta chains were all obtained from the same sample, sequenced in a study of shared clonotypes between healthy human individuals. Data came from immunoSEQ multiplex PCR; TCRdb stores just in-frame clones and leaves some out. In the table there are 2.3 million or so clones, more than 80% of which are singletons. Material for sequencing was naive CD4+ T cells from PBMCs. Subset denoted: CD45RA+ positively selected. The source is a man aged 18 to 29 in good health. Some clones in this sample may be carry-over from other donors' samples.

The chain is built from TRBV28 and TRBJ2-1; 11 nucleotides line up with TRBD1. Germline CDR1 reads MDHEN; CDR2 reads SYDVKM. The CDR3 contains 15 residues. Trimming at V came to 3 bases and at J to 6 bases, leaving 4 bases not matched to a gene. CDR3 bases: TGTGCCAGCAGTTTTTGGGGACAGGGGGGCAATGAGCAGTTCTTC. Residues: CASSFWGQGGNEQFF.

This chain uses TRBV7-3 with TRBJ2-3; 9 bases are shared with TRBD1. The germline V gene encodes CDR1 SGHTA and CDR2 FQGTGA. The CDR3 contains 14 residues. After removal of 5 bases from V and 6 bases from J, the junction contained 6 bases not matched to a gene. The CDR3 DNA reads TGTGCCAGCAGCGGGGACAGGGATCGGGATACGCAGTATTTT. As protein: CASSGDRDRDTQYF. Full variable domain (remainder filled in from reference TRBV7-3 and TRBJ2-3): GAGVSQTPSNKVTEKGKYVELRCDPISGHTALYWYRQSLGQGPEFLIYFQGTGAADDSGLPNDRFFAVRPEGSVSTLKIQRTERGDSAVYLCASSGDRDRDTQYFGPGTRLTVL.

The V gene is TRBV4-1, the J gene TRBJ2-7; D may be TRBD1 (6 bases). Trimming removed 2 bases at V and 3 bases at J, with 11 bases between. The V gene's germline CDR1 is MGHRA and CDR2 YSYEKL. This CDR3 has 14 amino acids. The CDR3 DNA sequence: TGCGCCAGCAGCCAACCAGGGGAGCGCTACGAGCAGTACTTC. It encodes CASSQPGERYEQYF.

V and J are TRBV19 and TRBJ1-1; 7 positions agree with TRBD1. This CDR3 spans 14 amino acids. Trimming at V came to 8 bases and at J to 6 bases, leaving 12 bases not matched to a gene. CDR1 is LNHDA and CDR2 is SQIVND in the germline V gene (reference sequence). DNA for the CDR3: TGTGCCAGTGAGGTCAGGAGGGGGCTGGCTGAAGCTTTCTTT. Its protein product is CASEVRRGLAEAFF.

This chain uses TRBV28 with TRBJ1-2; TRBD1 matches at 7 bases. The germline V gene has CDR1 MDHEN and CDR2 SYDVKM. This CDR3 has 18 amino acids. V trimming: 6 bases; J trimming: 2 bases; junction bases outside the gene matches: 18. The CDR3 nucleotides read TGTGCCAGCAGCCCCTCAACCCCTCCGGGACAGAAAAACTATGGCTACACCTTC. This gives the protein CASSPSTPPGQKNYGYTF.

This chain uses TRBV2 with TRBJ2-7; 8 nucleotides line up with TRBD2. The CDR3 extends over 16 amino acids. CDR1 is SNHLY, CDR2 FYNNEI, per germline. J was trimmed by 1 base and V by 4 bases; bases with no gene match: 9. The CDR3 reads CASSVFPSGRSYEQYF. The CDR3 region has the DNA TGTGCCAGCAGTGTTTTTCCTAGCGGGCGATCCTACGAGCAGTACTTC.

The chain is built from TRBV27 and TRBJ1-2; 7 nucleotides align to TRBD1. Germline values: CDR1 MNHEY, CDR2 SMNVEV (reference sequence). The CDR3 sequence is 13 residues long. V was pared by 2 bases and J by 8 bases, with 5 bases of the junction left unmatched. The CDR3 region has the DNA TGTGCCAGCAGTTTACGAGGGGGCGCGGGCTACACCTTC. Translating gives CASSLRGGAGYTF.

CDR3 residues: CASSYEGRGSSYEQYF. In nucleotides, the CDR3 is TGTGCCAGCAGTTATGAAGGCAGGGGTAGCTCCTACGAGCAGTACTTC. The gene calls are TRBV6-5 and TRBJ2-7; perhaps TRBD1 as D (6 bases). The CDR3 loop spans 16 amino acids. V lost 3 bases and J 0 bases, leaving 15 bases between the germline ends. Germline CDR1 reads MNHEY; CDR2 reads SVGAGI.

The chain employs TRBV18 and TRBJ1-1; TRBD1 is a possible D gene (5 bases). Trimming left V 6 bases short and J 2 bases short, with 13 bases between. This CDR3 comprises 14 residues. CDR1 is KGHSH and CDR2 is LQKENI in the germline V gene. CDR3 region: CASSRDGRNTEAFF. CDR3 bases: TGTGCCAGCTCCCGGGACGGTCGAAACACTGAAGCTTTCTTT.

This chain connects TRBV5-1 to TRBJ2-3; D may be TRBD2 (6 bases). Germline V lookup: CDR1 SGHRS, CDR2 YFSETQ. The V and J ends lost 4 bases and 13 bases respectively, with 22 bases between them. There are 14 residues in the CDR3. The DNA for the CDR3 is TGCGCCAGCAGCCCCCCGGGAGTAAATGGTTTTGAGTATTTT. Its protein product is CASSPPGVNGFEYF.

The chain couples TRBV7-3 to TRBJ2-2, with 7 bases fitting TRBD1. CDR3 length equals 16 residues. Germline V gene data show CDR1 as SGHTA and CDR2 as FQGTGA. The V gene end was trimmed by 4 bases and the J gene end by 4 bases; junction bases not matched to a gene: 9. The CDR3 loop reads CASSSPQGPGTGELFF. DNA of the CDR3: TGTGCCAGCAGCTCACCACAGGGGCCAGGCACCGGGGAGCTGTTTTTT.